Listed here are 7 T cell receptor beta chains from one sample, sequenced in a study of human T cells and chemical hapten exposure. Time point in this sample: patch test 2, 6 weeks after DPC sensitization. As for treatment: therapeutic diphenylcyclopropenone sensitization with weekly scalp DPC. TCRdb analysed the RACE reads with MiXCR anew, one entry per CDR3 protein. The sample includes around 75,000 distinct CDR3 sequences, 10% of them seen just once. The material was whole blood, obtained in connection with sensitization to the hapten diphenylcyclopropenone (DPC). Receptor source: a woman aged 45 to 65 with alopecia areata. Some clones in this sample may be carry-over from other donors' samples.

This clonotype was seen more than once but under ten times. The V and J genes are TRBV27 and TRBJ1-1, with TRBD1 matching 8 bases. There are 17 residues in the CDR3. The germline gives CDR1 MNHEY, CDR2 SMNVEV (reference sequence). V lost 1 base, J lost 1 base, and 8 bases stayed unmatched. In DNA, the CDR3 is TGTGCCAGCAGTTTATTCGGACAGGGCCGGGGGAACACTGAAGCTTTCTTT. This encodes CASSLFGQGRGNTEAFF.

The chain uses TRBV6-5 and TRBJ2-7; 13 positions match TRBD2. CDR3 length equals 20 residues. CDR1 is MNHEY and CDR2 is SVGAGI in the germline V gene. Trimming took 2 bases from V and 3 from J; bases not matched to a gene: 16. CDR3 sequence reads: CASSYLPPGLAGTRHYEQYF. The CDR3 DNA sequence: TGTGCCAGCAGTTACCTCCCCCCGGGACTAGCGGGAACGCGCCACTACGAGCAGTACTTC.

This clonotype was seen a few times. The V call is TRBV29-1, the J call TRBJ2-5, with D possibly TRBD2 on 5 matching bases. The germline V gene has CDR1 SQVTM and CDR2 ANQGSEA. V was trimmed by 3 bases and J by 4 bases, leaving 9 bases between them. This CDR3 region has 12 residues. CDR3 in amino acids: CSVDPGGETQYF. For the CDR3, the DNA is TGCAGCGTTGATCCTGGAGGAGAGACCCAGTACTTC.

J is TRBJ1-3 and V is TRBV18, with D possibly TRBD1 on 5 matching bases. Per the germline V gene, CDR1 is KGHSH and CDR2 is LQKENI. Trimming cost V 3 bases and J 0 bases, with 12 bases left between them. CDR3 length: 16 amino acids. The CDR3 DNA follows: TGTGCCAGCTCACCCGACAGTCTTAGCTCTGGAAACACCATATATTTT. Its protein product is CASSPDSLSSGNTIYF.

A few counts support this clonotype. The chain joins TRBV25-1 to TRBJ2-5; 9 bases line up with TRBD2. Per the germline V gene, CDR1 is MGHDK and CDR2 is SYGVNS. There are 16 residues in the CDR3. With 1 base clipped from V and 2 bases from J, the junction kept 5 bases outside the gene matches. CDR3 DNA: TGTGCCAGCAGTGAATTCTCAAGCGGGAGGCAAGAGACCCAGTACTTC. This encodes CASSEFSSGRQETQYF.

The chain recombines TRBV7-2 with TRBJ2-3, with a tentative D call TRBD2 (5 bases). Germline CDR1 reads SGHTA; CDR2 reads FQGNSA. V was pared by 4 bases and J by 6 bases, with 11 bases between. This CDR3 contains 13 residues. In DNA, the CDR3 is TGTGCCAGCAGCTGGACTGTCGCCGATACGCAGTATTTT. This encodes CASSWTVADTQYF.

This rearrangement joins TRBV7-2 to TRBJ2-1; 13 bases map to TRBD2. This CDR3 contains 16 residues. Unmatched junction bases numbered 7, after V lost 5 bases and J lost 6 bases. Germline V gene lookup returns CDR1 SGHTA and CDR2 FQGNSA. CDR3 loop: CASSPARTSGSNEQFF. CDR3 sequence (DNA): TGTGCCAGCAGCCCCGCCCGGACTAGCGGGAGCAATGAGCAGTTCTTC.